This TCR beta chain was sequenced during a study of T cell responses to AZD1222 COVID-19 vaccine. Trimming cost V 2 bases and J 6 bases, with 10 bases left between them. Germline V lookup: CDR1 MNHNS, CDR2 SASEGT. This CDR3 comprises 13 residues. The repertoire was sequenced with immunoSEQ multiplex PCR; TCRdb's copy has only in-frame clones and lacks some. This sample has about 84,000 clones; roughly 89% occur once, and the top ten carry around a tenth. Whole-study results and caveats: Most donors were white British, females outnumbered males, and clonal diversity was possibly underestimated. Across the whole spike, CD4 TCRs peaked at regions 160-218 and 743-854.

Turning to this clone: What it binds is not known.

The rearrangement uses TRBV6-1 and TRBJ1-1, with D hard to call. This TCR came from an adult who received the AZD1222 COVID-19 vaccine. Sample: peripheral blood, taken 28 days after the second AZD1222 dose. CDR3 protein: CASSESGKPEAFF. In DNA form, the CDR3 reads TGTGCCAGCAGTGAATCGGGAAAACCTGAAGCTTTCTTT.